This T cell receptor beta chain was sequenced during a study of CD8+CD57+ T cells in acquired aplastic anemia. At the level of the study: The DNA of sorted CD4+ and CD8+ cells averaged roughly 3.2 ug.

The CDR3 is 14 amino acids. The V gene's germline CDR1 is SGHAT and CDR2 FQDESV (reference sequence). V lost 1 base, J lost 4 bases, and 3 bases stayed unmatched. Investigators profiled TCR beta VDJ and CDR3 from genomic DNA template. One entry per CDR3 protein results from TCRdb running MiXCR on the reads. The sample carries fewer than 300,000 distinct CDR3 sequences, roughly 82% recorded once. The patients chosen for sequencing had shown expansion of CD8+CD57+ cells (detected by flow cytometry). Every one of the patients had aplastic anemia (severe, acquired). Patients had not yet gotten any therapy when their blood was taken for sampling.

Sequences were obtained from sorted CD4+, CD8+, or CD8+CD57+ T cells (not recorded which) from PBMCs. This receptor was obtained from a human donor with aplastic anemia. The chain carries TRBV11-1 and TRBJ2-5; 7 nucleotides line up with TRBD2. CDR3 nucleotides: TGTGCCAGCAGCTTAGTTGGGGGGGGAGAGACCCAGTACTTC. Its protein is CASSLVGGGETQYF.